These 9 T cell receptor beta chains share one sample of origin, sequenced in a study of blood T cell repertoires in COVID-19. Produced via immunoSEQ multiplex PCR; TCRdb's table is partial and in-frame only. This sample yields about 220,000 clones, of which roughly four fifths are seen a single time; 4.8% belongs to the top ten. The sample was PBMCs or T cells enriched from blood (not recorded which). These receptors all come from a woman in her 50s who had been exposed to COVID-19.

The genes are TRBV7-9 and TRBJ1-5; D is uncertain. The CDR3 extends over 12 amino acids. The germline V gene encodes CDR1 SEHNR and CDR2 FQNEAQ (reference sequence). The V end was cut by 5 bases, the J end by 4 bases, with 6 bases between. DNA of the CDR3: TGTGCCAGCAGCACACCGAATCAGCCCCAGCATTTT. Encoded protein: CASSTPNQPQHF.

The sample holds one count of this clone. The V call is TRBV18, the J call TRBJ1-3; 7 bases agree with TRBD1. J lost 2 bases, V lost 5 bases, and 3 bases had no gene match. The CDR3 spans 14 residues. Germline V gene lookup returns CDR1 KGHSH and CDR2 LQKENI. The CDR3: CASSTGTAGNTIYF. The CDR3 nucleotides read TGTGCCAGCTCAACCGGGACAGCTGGAAACACCATATATTTT.

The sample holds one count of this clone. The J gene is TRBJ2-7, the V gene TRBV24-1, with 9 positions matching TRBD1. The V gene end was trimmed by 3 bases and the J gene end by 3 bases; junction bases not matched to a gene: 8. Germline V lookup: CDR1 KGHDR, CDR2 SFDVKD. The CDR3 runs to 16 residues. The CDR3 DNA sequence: TGTGCCACCAGTGATACCGGGACAGGGAACTACTACGAGCAGTACTTC. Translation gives CATSDTGTGNYYEQYF.

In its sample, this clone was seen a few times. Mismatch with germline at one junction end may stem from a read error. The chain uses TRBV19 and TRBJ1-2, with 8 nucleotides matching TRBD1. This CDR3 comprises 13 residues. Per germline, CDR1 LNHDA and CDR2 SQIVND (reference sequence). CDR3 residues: CASSTTRQGIRSF. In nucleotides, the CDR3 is TGTGCCAGTAGTACCACCAGACAGGGGATTAGGTCCTTC.

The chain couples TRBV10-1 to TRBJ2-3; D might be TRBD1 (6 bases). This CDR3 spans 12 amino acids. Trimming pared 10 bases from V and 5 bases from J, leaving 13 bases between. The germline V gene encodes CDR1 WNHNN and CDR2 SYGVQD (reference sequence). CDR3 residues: CATQGYGDTQYF. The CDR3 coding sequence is TGCGCCACCCAGGGGTACGGAGATACGCAGTATTTT.

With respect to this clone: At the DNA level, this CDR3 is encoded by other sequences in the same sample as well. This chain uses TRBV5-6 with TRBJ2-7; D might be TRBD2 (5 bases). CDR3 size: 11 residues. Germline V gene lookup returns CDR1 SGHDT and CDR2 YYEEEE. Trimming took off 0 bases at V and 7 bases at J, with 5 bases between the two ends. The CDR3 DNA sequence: TGTGCCAGCAGCTTGGGCGGGGAGCAGTACTTC. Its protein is CASSLGGEQYF.

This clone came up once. CDR3 sequence (DNA): TGCGCCAGCAGTGAGGCGAGATCTCCTAATTCACCCCTCCACTTT. It encodes CASSEARSPNSPLHF. The chain carries TRBV10-1 and TRBJ1-6; the D is unclear. Germline values: CDR1 WNHNN, CDR2 SYGVQD (reference sequence). The CDR3 has 15 amino acids. V lost 2 bases and J lost 6, with 11 bases in between.

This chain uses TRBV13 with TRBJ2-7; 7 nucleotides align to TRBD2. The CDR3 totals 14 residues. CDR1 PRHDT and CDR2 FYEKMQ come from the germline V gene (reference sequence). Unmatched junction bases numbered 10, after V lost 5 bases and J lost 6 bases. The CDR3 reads CASSRRDYASEQYF. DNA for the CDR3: TGTGCCAGCAGCCGACGGGACTACGCGAGCGAGCAGTACTTC.

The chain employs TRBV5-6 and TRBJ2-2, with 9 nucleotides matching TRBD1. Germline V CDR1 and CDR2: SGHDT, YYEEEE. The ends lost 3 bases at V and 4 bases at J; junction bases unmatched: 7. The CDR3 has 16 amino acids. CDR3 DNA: TGTGCCAGCAGCTCCTGGGGGACAGGGATCACCGGGGAGCTGTTTTTT. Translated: CASSSWGTGITGELFF.